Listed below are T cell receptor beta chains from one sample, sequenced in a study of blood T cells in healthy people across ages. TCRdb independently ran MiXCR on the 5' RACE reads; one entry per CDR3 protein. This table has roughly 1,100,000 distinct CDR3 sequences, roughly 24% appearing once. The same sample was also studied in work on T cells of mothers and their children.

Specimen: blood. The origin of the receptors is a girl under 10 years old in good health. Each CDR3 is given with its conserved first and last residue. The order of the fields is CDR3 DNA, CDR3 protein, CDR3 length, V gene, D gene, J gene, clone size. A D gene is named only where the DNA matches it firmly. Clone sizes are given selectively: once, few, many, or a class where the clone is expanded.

CDR3 DNA: TGTGCCAGTTCCCCGGGACTTCGAAACACCATATATTTT
CDR3 protein: CASSPGLRNTIYF
CDR3 length: 13
V gene: TRBV14
D gene: .
J gene: TRBJ1-3
clone size: .

CDR3 DNA: TGCGCCAGCAGCATAGACAGGAATCAGCCCCAGCATTTT
CDR3 protein: CASSIDRNQPQHF
CDR3 length: 13
V gene: TRBV4-3
D gene: .
J gene: TRBJ1-5
clone size: .

CDR3 DNA: TGTGCCAGCAGAGCGGGTGGAGGCACAGATACGCAGTATTTT
CDR3 protein: CASRAGGGTDTQYF
CDR3 length: 14
V gene: TRBV7-9
D gene: .
J gene: TRBJ2-3
clone size: .

CDR3 DNA: TGTGCCAGCAGTTACCTACATCGAGGGGCTGGAAACACCATATATTTT
CDR3 protein: CASSYLHRGAGNTIYF
CDR3 length: 16
V gene: TRBV6-2/TRBV6-3
D gene: .
J gene: TRBJ1-3
clone size: few

CDR3 DNA: TGCAGTGCCACGGGCTCGGGACAGGGATATTCTAATGAAAAACTGTTTTTT
CDR3 protein: CSATGSGQGYSNEKLFF
CDR3 length: 17
V gene: TRBV20-1
D gene: TRBD1
J gene: TRBJ1-4
clone size: .

CDR3 DNA: TGTGCCAGCAGCGGACGACTCTCTGGAAACACCATATATTTT
CDR3 protein: CASSGRLSGNTIYF
CDR3 length: 14
V gene: TRBV9
D gene: .
J gene: TRBJ1-3
clone size: many

CDR3 DNA: TGTGCCAGCAGTTGTAGAGGGAACAATCAGCCCCAGCATTTT
CDR3 protein: CASSCRGNNQPQHF
CDR3 length: 14
V gene: TRBV6-1
D gene: .
J gene: TRBJ1-5
clone size: .

CDR3 DNA: TGTGCCAGCAGGCAATCTAGCATTTCTATCTCTGGGGCCAACGTCCTGACTTTC
CDR3 protein: CASRQSSISISGANVLTF
CDR3 length: 18
V gene: TRBV27
D gene: .
J gene: TRBJ2-6
clone size: .

CDR3 DNA: TGTGCCAGTCAGACTAGCGGCTACGAGCAGTACTTC
CDR3 protein: CASQTSGYEQYF
CDR3 length: 12
V gene: TRBV7-9
D gene: TRBD2
J gene: TRBJ2-7
clone size: .

CDR3 DNA: TGTGCCAGCAGCTTAGGCTCGGATCAGCCCCAGCATTTT
CDR3 protein: CASSLGSDQPQHF
CDR3 length: 13
V gene: TRBV13
D gene: .
J gene: TRBJ1-5
clone size: many

CDR3 DNA: TGTGCCAGCAGACGGGACAGGGGAGAAAAACTGTTTTTT
CDR3 protein: CASRRDRGEKLFF
CDR3 length: 13
V gene: TRBV7-6
D gene: TRBD1
J gene: TRBJ1-4
clone size: .

CDR3 DNA: TGTGCCACCAGTCGGGGGTTCCGCACAGATACGCAGTATTTT
CDR3 protein: CATSRGFRTDTQYF
CDR3 length: 14
V gene: TRBV24-1
D gene: .
J gene: TRBJ2-3
clone size: .

CDR3 DNA: TGCAGTGCGAGACAGGGGGCAGATGGCTACACCTTC
CDR3 protein: CSARQGADGYTF
CDR3 length: 12
V gene: TRBV20-1
D gene: TRBD1
J gene: TRBJ1-2
clone size: .

CDR3 DNA: TGTGCCAGCGGACGGACTCCTCACAATGAGCAGTTCTTC
CDR3 protein: CASGRTPHNEQFF
CDR3 length: 13
V gene: TRBV7-9
D gene: .
J gene: TRBJ2-1
clone size: .

CDR3 DNA: TGTGCCAGCAGTTTAGTAATGCAGGGGGGCGCAGGTGGCTACACCTTC
CDR3 protein: CASSLVMQGGAGGYTF
CDR3 length: 16
V gene: TRBV12-3/TRBV12-4
D gene: TRBD1
J gene: TRBJ1-2
clone size: .

CDR3 DNA: TGTGCCAGCAGCTTAACCTCCCTCTGGGGTGAGCAGTTCTTC
CDR3 protein: CASSLTSLWGEQFF
CDR3 length: 14
V gene: TRBV7-2
D gene: .
J gene: TRBJ2-1
clone size: few

CDR3 DNA: TGTGCCAGCAGTGATGATATCAGGGGCGAGCTAGACAATGAGCAGTTCTTC
CDR3 protein: CASSDDIRGELDNEQFF
CDR3 length: 17
V gene: TRBV25-1
D gene: .
J gene: TRBJ2-1
clone size: .

CDR3 DNA: TGCAGTGCTAGAGAACCCGACGGGCGGGTGGATCAGCCCCAGCATTTT
CDR3 protein: CSAREPDGRVDQPQHF
CDR3 length: 16
V gene: TRBV20-1
D gene: .
J gene: TRBJ1-5
clone size: .

CDR3 DNA: TGTGCCAGCAGTTTAACTCGGACTACCCGGAGAGGAGAGTTCTTC
CDR3 protein: CASSLTRTTRRGEFF
CDR3 length: 15
V gene: TRBV12-3/TRBV12-4
D gene: .
J gene: TRBJ2-5
clone size: few

CDR3 DNA: TGTGCCAGCAGCGCGGGAAGCGGGGGGGCCTACAATGAGCAGTTCTTC
CDR3 protein: CASSAGSGGAYNEQFF
CDR3 length: 16
V gene: TRBV9
D gene: TRBD2
J gene: TRBJ2-1
clone size: .

CDR3 DNA: TGTGCCAGCAGTGACTCCGGACAGGGGTCCGGGGAGCTGTTTTTT
CDR3 protein: CASSDSGQGSGELFF
CDR3 length: 15
V gene: TRBV6-4
D gene: TRBD1
J gene: TRBJ2-2
clone size: .

CDR3 DNA: TGTGCCAGCTCGAAAGGGCTAGCCAAAAACATTCAGTACTTC
CDR3 protein: CASSKGLAKNIQYF
CDR3 length: 14
V gene: TRBV28
D gene: .
J gene: TRBJ2-4
clone size: .

CDR3 DNA: TGCGCCAGCAGCTTGGACGGTAACACTTATGGCTACACCTTC
CDR3 protein: CASSLDGNTYGYTF
CDR3 length: 14
V gene: TRBV5-1
D gene: .
J gene: TRBJ1-2
clone size: few

CDR3 DNA: TGTGCCGTAGGGGGACAGGGCTCCTACGAGCAGTACTTC
CDR3 protein: CAVGGQGSYEQYF
CDR3 length: 13
V gene: TRBV24-1
D gene: TRBD1
J gene: TRBJ2-7
clone size: many

CDR3 DNA: TGTGCCAGCAGCCTCGGGACAGAAACCTACAATGAGCAGTTCTTC
CDR3 protein: CASSLGTETYNEQFF
CDR3 length: 15
V gene: TRBV7-2
D gene: TRBD1
J gene: TRBJ2-1
clone size: few

CDR3 DNA: TGTGCCAGCAGGATAACTAGCGGGAGAGCTCTTGGGCAGTTCTTC
CDR3 protein: CASRITSGRALGQFF
CDR3 length: 15
V gene: TRBV28
D gene: TRBD2
J gene: TRBJ2-1
clone size: .

CDR3 DNA: TGTGCCAGCAGATTCTCGGGGCGGACTAAAGAGACCCAGTACTTC
CDR3 protein: CASRFSGRTKETQYF
CDR3 length: 15
V gene: TRBV27
D gene: .
J gene: TRBJ2-5
clone size: .

CDR3 DNA: TGCGCCAGCAGCTGGGGGACAGGGGAAGGTCAGCCCCAGCATTTT
CDR3 protein: CASSWGTGEGQPQHF
CDR3 length: 15
V gene: TRBV5-1
D gene: TRBD1
J gene: TRBJ1-5
clone size: .

CDR3 DNA: TGCAGCGTTGGTACTAGCGGGAGTCGTAGGATTGCAGATACGCAGTATTTT
CDR3 protein: CSVGTSGSRRIADTQYF
CDR3 length: 17
V gene: TRBV29-1
D gene: TRBD2
J gene: TRBJ2-3
clone size: few

CDR3 DNA: TGCGCCAGCAGCTCGAACGTGGGCTTACATCGAGAGACCCAGTACTTC
CDR3 protein: CASSSNVGLHRETQYF
CDR3 length: 16
V gene: TRBV5-1
D gene: .
J gene: TRBJ2-5
clone size: .

CDR3 DNA: TGCAGTGCCTATCCCGCTTCCTTCTTACAGGGAGGTCTCCAAGAGACCCAGTACTTC
CDR3 protein: CSAYPASFLQGGLQETQYF
CDR3 length: 19
V gene: TRBV20-1
D gene: .
J gene: TRBJ2-5
clone size: few

CDR3 DNA: TGTGCCAGCAGTTACAACGGACTTGCCTATAATTCACCCCTCCACTTT
CDR3 protein: CASSYNGLAYNSPLHF
CDR3 length: 16
V gene: TRBV6-6
D gene: .
J gene: TRBJ1-6
clone size: few

CDR3 DNA: TGTGCCAGCAGCCAGGACAGTACGGAGACCCAGTACTTC
CDR3 protein: CASSQDSTETQYF
CDR3 length: 13
V gene: TRBV3-1
D gene: .
J gene: TRBJ2-5
clone size: many

CDR3 DNA: TGTGCCAGCAGTTTTCCGCCAGTAAACTCCTACGAGCAGTACTTC
CDR3 protein: CASSFPPVNSYEQYF
CDR3 length: 15
V gene: TRBV6-2/TRBV6-3
D gene: .
J gene: TRBJ2-7
clone size: .

CDR3 DNA: TGTGCCAGCAGCCCGGGGGGGAGACTTAATGAAAAACTGTTTTTT
CDR3 protein: CASSPGGRLNEKLFF
CDR3 length: 15
V gene: TRBV21-1
D gene: .
J gene: TRBJ1-4
clone size: .

CDR3 DNA: TGTGCCAGCAGATCGGGACAGAACTATGGCTACACCTTC
CDR3 protein: CASRSGQNYGYTF
CDR3 length: 13
V gene: TRBV7-2
D gene: TRBD1
J gene: TRBJ1-2
clone size: few

CDR3 DNA: TGCGCCAGCAGTCGGTGTTGTCCGGGCCCGAAATTAGATGAGCAGTTCTTC
CDR3 protein: CASSRCCPGPKLDEQFF
CDR3 length: 17
V gene: TRBV23-1
D gene: .
J gene: TRBJ2-1
clone size: few

CDR3 DNA: TGTGCCACCAGCAGAGATTCGTTGGACAGGGAGTCCGACGAGCAGTACTTC
CDR3 protein: CATSRDSLDRESDEQYF
CDR3 length: 17
V gene: TRBV15
D gene: TRBD1
J gene: TRBJ2-7
clone size: few

CDR3 DNA: TGTGCCAGCAGCTTCTCCGGGACACTAAATTCACCCCTCCGCTTT
CDR3 protein: CASSFSGTLNSPLRF
CDR3 length: 15
V gene: TRBV7-9
D gene: .
J gene: TRBJ1-6
clone size: .

CDR3 DNA: TGCGCCAGCAGCCACACCCCTGGGGGCACAGATACGCAGTATTTT
CDR3 protein: CASSHTPGGTDTQYF
CDR3 length: 15
V gene: TRBV4-3
D gene: .
J gene: TRBJ2-3
clone size: .

CDR3 DNA: TGTGCCAGCAGCAAGGGGGTTCCCTCCTACAATGAGCAGTTCTTC
CDR3 protein: CASSKGVPSYNEQFF
CDR3 length: 15
V gene: TRBV6-2/TRBV6-3
D gene: .
J gene: TRBJ2-1
clone size: .

CDR3 DNA: TGCAGCGGAGCGGGAGTCCTTTTCCTGGAGCAGTTCTTC
CDR3 protein: CSGAGVLFLEQFF
CDR3 length: 13
V gene: TRBV29-1
D gene: TRBD2
J gene: TRBJ2-1
clone size: many

CDR3 DNA: TGCGCCAGCAGCTCTGGGATACCAACTAACTATGGCTACACCTTC
CDR3 protein: CASSSGIPTNYGYTF
CDR3 length: 15
V gene: TRBV4-1
D gene: .
J gene: TRBJ1-2
clone size: few

CDR3 DNA: TGCAGCGTTGAATCATGGGGGAACACTGAAGCTTTCTTT
CDR3 protein: CSVESWGNTEAFF
CDR3 length: 13
V gene: TRBV29-1
D gene: .
J gene: TRBJ1-1
clone size: few

CDR3 DNA: TGCAGCGTGCGAGCCATCTCCGGGGGTCAAGAGACCCAGTACTTC
CDR3 protein: CSVRAISGGQETQYF
CDR3 length: 15
V gene: TRBV29-1
D gene: .
J gene: TRBJ2-5
clone size: .

CDR3 DNA: TGTGCCAGCAGCGGCCGGACAGGGGAAGGAGGAGAGACCCAGTACTTC
CDR3 protein: CASSGRTGEGGETQYF
CDR3 length: 16
V gene: TRBV5-5
D gene: TRBD1
J gene: TRBJ2-5
clone size: .

CDR3 DNA: TGCAGTGCTCTTACGACAGGGGCGACGAACACTGAAGCTTTCTTT
CDR3 protein: CSALTTGATNTEAFF
CDR3 length: 15
V gene: TRBV20-1
D gene: TRBD1
J gene: TRBJ1-1
clone size: .

CDR3 DNA: TGTGCCAGCAGTTTTGGGGCTGCAACTAATGAAAAACTGTTTTTT
CDR3 protein: CASSFGAATNEKLFF
CDR3 length: 15
V gene: TRBV6-6
D gene: .
J gene: TRBJ1-4
clone size: .

CDR3 DNA: TGTGCCAGCAGTGACGGCGGAGAAGAGACCCAGTACTTC
CDR3 protein: CASSDGGEETQYF
CDR3 length: 13
V gene: TRBV2
D gene: .
J gene: TRBJ2-5
clone size: few

CDR3 DNA: TGTGCCAGCAGCTTAGGGGCAGTGAGCACAGATACGCAGTATTTT
CDR3 protein: CASSLGAVSTDTQYF
CDR3 length: 15
V gene: TRBV7-2
D gene: .
J gene: TRBJ2-3
clone size: few

CDR3 DNA: TGTGCCAGCAGCTTAACAGGTTCGGGCTCTAACTATGGCTACACCTTC
CDR3 protein: CASSLTGSGSNYGYTF
CDR3 length: 16
V gene: TRBV13
D gene: .
J gene: TRBJ1-2
clone size: .

CDR3 DNA: TGTGCCAGCAGGGAAGGACCGGGCGACGAGCAGTACTTC
CDR3 protein: CASREGPGDEQYF
CDR3 length: 13
V gene: TRBV6-2/TRBV6-3
D gene: .
J gene: TRBJ2-7
clone size: few